This T cell receptor (beta chain) is from a study of breast tumors, draining lymph nodes, adjacent tissues. CDR1 is SEHNR and CDR2 is FQNEAQ in the germline V gene (reference sequence). CDR3 length equals 15 residues. Each CDR3 protein is one row after TCRdb ran MiXCR on the multiplex PCR reads. This sample has about 22,000 distinct CDR3 sequences; roughly two fifths occur once, and the top ten carry around 22%. The sample holds one count of this clonotype. The antigen is unknown. A junction boundary mismatches the germline segment, possibly from a read error. Study-level results: Tumors had less TCR diversity than lymph nodes, more than nontumor tissue.

The chain has TRBV7-9 and TRBJ1-2; 7 nucleotides agree with TRBD1. This TCR derives from a female donor with breast cancer. Some clones in this sample may be carry-over from other donors' samples. Input material: breast tumor tissue. The CDR3 protein is CASSSTGAVGYGYPF. The CDR3, as DNA: TGTGCCAGCAGCTCTACAGGGGCTGTAGGCTATGGCTACCCCTTC.